A single sample gave rise to the 15 T cell receptor beta chains below, sequenced in a study of T-cell reconstitution after alpha-beta-depleted transplantation in children. Preparation of the TCRbeta library was carried out with unique molecular identifiers. A single record per CDR3 protein comes from TCRdb applying MiXCR to the PCR reads. The sample yields roughly 160,000 distinct CDR3 sequences, 8.5% to 14% seen once. Sequenced here: PBMCs, sampled before TCRalphabeta/CD19-depleted stem cell transplant. The receptors were gathered from a boy aged 2 to 9 with acute myeloid leukemia, due to receive a stem cell transplant.

This clonotype showed up many times. This sequence joins TRBV29-1 and TRBJ2-5; unclear D gene. The CDR3 is made up of 13 amino acids. Germline-derived CDR1 and CDR2 are SQVTM and ANQGSEA. V gave up 3 bases and J gave up 2 bases, with 10 bases separating them. The CDR3 nucleotides read TGCAGCGTTGACCGCGGCAGACAAGAGACCCAGTACTTC. It is translated as CSVDRGRQETQYF.

In its sample, this clonotype was seen many times. The rearrangement joins TRBV5-1 to TRBJ1-1; weak D call: TRBD1 (5 bases). In germline, CDR1 is SGHRS, CDR2 YFSETQ. Trimming pared 9 bases from V and 0 bases from J, leaving 18 bases between. The CDR3 runs 15 residues. This chain's CDR3 is CATKEMGGVNTEAFF. CDR3 nucleotide sequence: TGCGCCACCAAAGAAATGGGGGGGGTGAACACTGAAGCTTTCTTT.

This clonotype was recorded many times. The rearrangement links TRBV20-1 to TRBJ2-1; maybe TRBD1 (5 bases). Per the germline V gene, CDR1 is DFQATT and CDR2 is SNEGSKA (reference sequence). There are 17 residues in the CDR3. Deletions cut 0 bases from V and 6 bases from J, with 21 bases between. The DNA of the CDR3 is TGCAGTGCTAGAGATCCCAGGGTGACTGCCTACCCCAATGAGCAGTTCTTC. Translation gives CSARDPRVTAYPNEQFF.

The table lists this clonotype with many counts. The V and J genes are TRBV7-8 and TRBJ1-5, with 7 bases lining up with TRBD1. CDR1 is SGHVS, CDR2 FQNEAQ, per germline. The CDR3 spans 15 residues. With 0 bases clipped from V and 6 bases from J, the junction kept 5 bases outside the gene matches. This chain's CDR3 is CASSLAQGISQPQHF. CDR3 DNA: TGTGCCAGCAGCTTAGCACAGGGGATAAGTCAGCCCCAGCATTTT.

This clonotype was seen many times. V is TRBV20-1 and J is TRBJ2-7, with TRBD2 matching 11 bases. The CDR3 is made up of 14 amino acids. Germline lookup yields CDR1 DFQATT and CDR2 SNEGSKA (reference sequence). Trimming cost V 6 bases and J 0 bases; bases outside gene matches: 4. The CDR3 sequence is CSAITSGSSYEQYF. The CDR3 DNA sequence: TGCAGTGCCATCACTAGCGGGAGCTCCTACGAGCAGTACTTC.

This clonotype was seen more than once but under ten times. The gene calls are TRBV6-4 and TRBJ2-1; unclear D gene. CDR1 is MRHNA and CDR2 is SNTAGT in the germline V gene. Trimming removed 6 bases from V and 10 bases from J, with 16 bases in between. This CDR3 region has 13 residues. CDR3 residues: CASSPVPFGEQFF. Written as DNA, the CDR3 is TGTGCCAGCAGCCCCGTCCCCTTTGGGGAGCAGTTCTTC.

Ten or more counts support this clonotype. V gene TRBV7-2 combines with J gene TRBJ1-5; D ambiguous. The CDR3 length is 15 residues. Trimming took off 5 bases at V and 5 bases at J, with 16 bases between the two ends. The germline V gene encodes CDR1 SGHTA and CDR2 FQGNSA. The chain's CDR3 is CASSRTREGDQPQHF. The CDR3 DNA is TGTGCCAGCAGCAGAACTAGGGAGGGCGATCAGCCCCAGCATTTT.

In this sample, this clonotype turned up many times. V gene TRBV5-6 combines with J gene TRBJ2-7; possibly TRBD2 for D (5 bases). Per germline, CDR1 SGHDT and CDR2 YYEEEE. The CDR3 consists of 13 residues. V was trimmed by 0 bases and J by 7 bases, leaving 11 bases between them. The DNA of the CDR3 is TGTGCCAGCAGCTTGGACCCGGGGAGTGAGCAGTACGTC. Translating it yields CASSLDPGSEQYV.

This clonotype has at least ten counts. The chain couples TRBV20-1 to TRBJ2-3; 16 bases fit TRBD2. Germline V CDR1 and CDR2: DFQATT, SNEGSKA (reference sequence). The junction had 8 bases not matched to a gene; V was cut back by 5 bases and J by 9 bases. The CDR3 extends over 15 amino acids. For the CDR3, the DNA is TGCAGTGCTGGGACTAGCGGGAGGGCGGCGCAGACGCAGTATTTT. It translates to CSAGTSGRAAQTQYF.

This clonotype showed up many times. This chain joins TRBV20-1 and TRBJ2-1; the match to TRBD2 covers 9 bases. CDR1 is DFQATT, CDR2 SNEGSKA, per germline (reference sequence). CDR3 length: 16 amino acids. V was pared by 6 bases and J by 0 bases, with 9 bases of the junction left unmatched. In DNA, the CDR3 is TGCAGTGCCAGTGTGCGTAGCGGGGGCTCCTACAATGAGCAGTTCTTC. It translates to CSASVRSGGSYNEQFF.

The sample holds many counts of this clonotype. The chain carries TRBV7-9 and TRBJ1-3, with TRBD1 as a possible D gene (5 bases). Germline CDR1 SEHNR, CDR2 FQNEAQ (reference sequence). V shed 5 bases and J shed 8 bases, with 10 bases lying between them. The CDR3 has 12 amino acids. The CDR3 DNA follows: TGTGCCAGCAGCCCAATAGGGGACACCATATATTTT. It encodes CASSPIGDTIYF.

This clonotype was recorded many times. The V call is TRBV15, the J call TRBJ1-6; the match to TRBD1 covers 8 bases. The junction had 7 bases not matched to a gene; V was cut back by 8 bases and J by 4 bases. The length of the CDR3 is 15 residues. CDR1 and CDR2 from the germline V gene are LNHNV and YYDKDF (reference sequence). The CDR3 here is CATSPTGDYNSPLHF. The CDR3 coding sequence is TGTGCCACCTCTCCGACAGGGGATTATAATTCACCCCTCCACTTT.

This clonotype has ten or more counts. V usage is TRBV7-9 and J usage is TRBJ1-2; TRBD1 is a possible D gene (6 bases). Germline V CDR1 and CDR2: SEHNR, FQNEAQ (reference sequence). Trimming removed 3 bases at V and 3 bases at J, with 8 bases between. CDR3 length: 13 amino acids. In DNA form, the CDR3 reads TGTGCCAGCAGCTTCCCAGGGGACTATGGCTACACCTTC. This encodes CASSFPGDYGYTF.

This clonotype came up many times. The V call is TRBV20-1, the J call TRBJ2-7; TRBD2 is a possible D gene (6 bases). CDR1 is DFQATT and CDR2 is SNEGSKA in the germline V gene (reference sequence). Trimming left V 3 bases short and J 2 bases short, with 11 bases between. CDR3 length: 13 amino acids. The CDR3 DNA sequence: TGCAGTGCTAGGGTGGCGGGAACCTACGAGCAGTACTTC. Its translation is CSARVAGTYEQYF.

This clonotype appeared many times. A much larger clone lies a single base off, so this may be a read error. The V gene is TRBV2, the J gene TRBJ2-3, with 10 positions matching TRBD1. The ends lost 7 bases at V and 4 bases at J; junction bases unmatched: 5. Germline V gives CDR1 SNHLY, CDR2 FYNNEI. The CDR3 runs 14 residues. The CDR3 DNA reads TGTGCCAGCATGGGACAGGGGATTTCAGATACGCAGTATTTT. Its translation is CASMGQGISDTQYF. Full variable domain (rest looked up from reference TRBV2 and TRBJ2-3): EPEVTQTPSHQVTQMGQEVILRCVPISNHLYFYWYRQILGQKVEFLVSFYNNEISEKSEIFDDQFSVERPDGSNFTLKIRSTKLEDSAMYFCASMGQGISDTQYFGPGTRLTVL.